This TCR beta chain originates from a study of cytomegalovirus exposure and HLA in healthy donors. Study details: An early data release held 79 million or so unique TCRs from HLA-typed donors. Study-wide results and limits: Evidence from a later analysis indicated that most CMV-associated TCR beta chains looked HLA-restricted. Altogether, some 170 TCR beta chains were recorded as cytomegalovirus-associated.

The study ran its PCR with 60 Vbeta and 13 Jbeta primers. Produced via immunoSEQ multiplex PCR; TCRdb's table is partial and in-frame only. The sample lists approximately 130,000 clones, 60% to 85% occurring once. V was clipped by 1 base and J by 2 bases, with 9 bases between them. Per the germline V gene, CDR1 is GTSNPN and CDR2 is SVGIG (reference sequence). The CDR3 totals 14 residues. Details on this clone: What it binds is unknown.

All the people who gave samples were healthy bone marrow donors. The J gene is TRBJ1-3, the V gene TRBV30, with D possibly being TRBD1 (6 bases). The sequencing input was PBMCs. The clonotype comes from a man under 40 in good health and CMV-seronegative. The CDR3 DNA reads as TGTGCCTGGAGTGCAGGGACAACTGGAAACACCATATATTTT. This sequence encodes CAWSAGTTGNTIYF.